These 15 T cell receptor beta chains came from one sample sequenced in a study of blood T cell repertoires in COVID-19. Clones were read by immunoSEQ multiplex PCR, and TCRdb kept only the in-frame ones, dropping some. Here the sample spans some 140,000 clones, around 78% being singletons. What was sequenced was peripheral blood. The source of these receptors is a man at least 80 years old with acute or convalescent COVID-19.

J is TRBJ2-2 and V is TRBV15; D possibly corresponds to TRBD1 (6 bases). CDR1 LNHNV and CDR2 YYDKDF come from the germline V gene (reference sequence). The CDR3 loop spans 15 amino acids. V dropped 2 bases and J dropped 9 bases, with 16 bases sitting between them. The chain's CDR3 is CATSRQRKGDRELFF. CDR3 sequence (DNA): TGTGCCACCAGCAGACAAAGGAAGGGGGACCGGGAGCTGTTTTTT.

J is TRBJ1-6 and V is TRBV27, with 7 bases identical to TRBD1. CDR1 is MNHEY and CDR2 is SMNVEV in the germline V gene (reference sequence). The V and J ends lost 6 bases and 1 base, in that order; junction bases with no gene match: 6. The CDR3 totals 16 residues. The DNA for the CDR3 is TGTGCCAGCAGAGAGGACAGGTTTTCCTATAATTCACCCCTCCACTTT. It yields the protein CASREDRFSYNSPLHF.

The CDR3 nucleotides read TGTGCCACCCGCGGGGTTAACGACTATGGCTACACCTTC. Protein sequence: CATRGVNDYGYTF. The chain combines TRBV7-9 with TRBJ1-2; D not certain. In germline, CDR1 is SEHNR, CDR2 FQNEAQ (reference sequence). The CDR3 is 13 amino acids. The ends were cut back, 10 bases at V and 3 bases at J, with 15 bases in the middle.

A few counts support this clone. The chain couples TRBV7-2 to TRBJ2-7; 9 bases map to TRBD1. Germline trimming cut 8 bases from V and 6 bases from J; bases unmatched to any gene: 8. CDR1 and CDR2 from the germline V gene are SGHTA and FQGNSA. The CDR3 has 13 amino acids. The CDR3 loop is CASARTGESEQYF. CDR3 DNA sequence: TGTGCCAGCGCCAGGACAGGGGAGAGCGAGCAGTACTTC.

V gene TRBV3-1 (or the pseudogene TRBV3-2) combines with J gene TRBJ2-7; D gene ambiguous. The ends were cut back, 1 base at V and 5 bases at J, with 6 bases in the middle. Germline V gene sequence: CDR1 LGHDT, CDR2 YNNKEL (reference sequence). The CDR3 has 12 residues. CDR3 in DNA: TGTGCCAGCAGCCAAGTATCCCACGAGCAGTACTTC. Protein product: CASSQVSHEQYF.

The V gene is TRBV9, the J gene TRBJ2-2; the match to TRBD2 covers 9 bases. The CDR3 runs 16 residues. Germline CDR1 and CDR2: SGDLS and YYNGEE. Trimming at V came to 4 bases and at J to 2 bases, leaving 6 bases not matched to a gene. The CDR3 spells CASSLASGTNTGELFF. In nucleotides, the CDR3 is TGTGCCAGCAGCTTGGCTAGCGGGACCAACACCGGGGAGCTGTTTTTT.

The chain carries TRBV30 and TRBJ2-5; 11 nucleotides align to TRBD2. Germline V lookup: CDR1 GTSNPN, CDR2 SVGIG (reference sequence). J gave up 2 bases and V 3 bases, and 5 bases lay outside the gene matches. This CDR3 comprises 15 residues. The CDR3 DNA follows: TGTGCCTGGAGATGGGGGACTAGCGGACAAGAGACCCAGTACTTC. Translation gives CAWRWGTSGQETQYF.

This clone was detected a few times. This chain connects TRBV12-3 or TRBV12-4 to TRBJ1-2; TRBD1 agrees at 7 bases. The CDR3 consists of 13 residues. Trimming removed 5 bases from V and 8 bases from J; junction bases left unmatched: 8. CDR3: CASSPGEGQGYTF. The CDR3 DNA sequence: TGTGCCAGCAGTCCCGGTGAGGGACAGGGCTACACCTTC.

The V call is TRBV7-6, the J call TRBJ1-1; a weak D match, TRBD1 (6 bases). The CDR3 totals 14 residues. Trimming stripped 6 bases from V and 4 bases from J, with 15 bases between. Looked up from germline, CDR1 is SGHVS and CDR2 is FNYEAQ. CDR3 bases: TGTGCCAGCAGTCCAACTTCAGGGGCCACTGAAGCTTTCTTT. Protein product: CASSPTSGATEAFF.

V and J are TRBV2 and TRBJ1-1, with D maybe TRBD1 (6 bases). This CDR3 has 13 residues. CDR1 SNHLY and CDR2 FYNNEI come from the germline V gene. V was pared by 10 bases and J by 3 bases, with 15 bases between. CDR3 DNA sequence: TGTGCCAACCGGGGGGGGGCTGACACTGAAGCTTTCTTT. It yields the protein CANRGGADTEAFF.

The DNA of the CDR3 is TGTGCCAGCTCCCTGGGGGCCCAAGGGACCGGGGAGCTGTTTTTT. Its translation: CASSLGAQGTGELFF. V is TRBV28 and J is TRBJ2-2, with D possibly TRBD1 on 6 matching bases. Germline V gene data show CDR1 as MDHEN and CDR2 as SYDVKM. The CDR3 contains 15 residues. Trimming left V 8 bases short and J 5 bases short, with 18 bases between. Filled out from reference TRBV28 and TRBJ2-2, the complete variable domain reads DVKVTQSSRYLVKRTGEKVFLECVQDMDHENMFWYRQDPGLGLRLIYFSYDVKMKEKGDIPEGYSVSREKKERFSLILESASTNQTSMYLCASSLGAQGTGELFFGEGSRLTVL.

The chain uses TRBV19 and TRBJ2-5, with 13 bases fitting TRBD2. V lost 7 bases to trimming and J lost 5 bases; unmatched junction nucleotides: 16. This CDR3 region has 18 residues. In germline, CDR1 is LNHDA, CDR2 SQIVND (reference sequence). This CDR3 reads CASKSLAGGTAHSETQYF. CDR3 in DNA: TGTGCCAGTAAGTCACTAGCGGGGGGGACCGCACATAGTGAGACCCAGTACTTC.

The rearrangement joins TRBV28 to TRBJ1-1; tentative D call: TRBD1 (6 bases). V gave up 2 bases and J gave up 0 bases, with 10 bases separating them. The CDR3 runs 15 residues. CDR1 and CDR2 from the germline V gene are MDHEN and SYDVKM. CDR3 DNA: TGTGCCAGCAGTTTAGGTCCAGGGGTGAACACTGAAGCTTTCTTT. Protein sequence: CASSLGPGVNTEAFF.

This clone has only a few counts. CDR3 coding DNA: TGCGCCAGCAGCTTCCCCTCCCCTAATTCACCCCTCCACTTT. The encoded protein is CASSFPSPNSPLHF. V gene TRBV5-1 combines with J gene TRBJ1-6; the D is unclear. The CDR3 loop spans 14 amino acids. Germline loops: CDR1 SGHRS, CDR2 YFSETQ. Deletions cut 2 bases from V and 6 bases from J, with 9 bases between.

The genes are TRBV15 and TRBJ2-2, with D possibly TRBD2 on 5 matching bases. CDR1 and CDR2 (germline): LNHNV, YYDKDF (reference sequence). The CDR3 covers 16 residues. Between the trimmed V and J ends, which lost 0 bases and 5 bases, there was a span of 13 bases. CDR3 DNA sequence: TGTGCCACCAGCAGAGATGCGGGTAGGAGGACCGGGGAGCTGTTTTTT. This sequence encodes CATSRDAGRRTGELFF.